This T cell receptor (beta chain) was profiled in a study of T cell responses to AZD1222 COVID-19 vaccine. Study-wide results and limits: Reportedly, nearly half the spike-specific TCRs target unmutated variant regions. Repertoires were collected only later (after the peak T cell response had occurred).

V was clipped by 7 bases and J by 3 bases; unmatched bases: 9. The CDR3 is 17 amino acids. The germline V gene encodes CDR1 SGDLS and CDR2 YYNGEE. Libraries were prepared by immunoSEQ multiplex PCR; TCRdb keeps only in-frame clonotypes and omits some of them. This table has tens of thousands of clones, roughly 87% appearing once. Only a few counts were recorded for this clone. Antigen specificity is unknown. This chain joins TRBV9 and TRBJ2-3; 15 nucleotides align to TRBD2. This specimen consisted of peripheral blood, obtained 28 days after the second AZD1222 dose. This clonotype was obtained from an adult who received the AZD1222 COVID-19 vaccine. The CDR3 reads CASSGLAGGAGTDTQYF. In DNA form, the CDR3 reads TGTGCCAGCTCGGGACTAGCGGGGGGTGCGGGAACAGATACGCAGTATTTT.